Listed here are 21 T cell receptor beta chains from one sample, sequenced in a study of vaccination effects on CD4 cells after COVID-19. No antigen has been identified for these receptors. Antigen-specific CD4+ T cells expanded by the ViraFEST assay with viral peptide pools were then sequenced. Subsequent to a culture period of under 11 days, CD4+ T cells were isolated. Participants were vaccinated with two doses of either the BNT162b2 or mRNA-1273 vaccine. Data came from immunoSEQ multiplex PCR; TCRdb stores just in-frame clones and leaves some out. Of almost 70,000 clones detected, roughly 81% appear once; the ten largest clones hold around 1.5%. Sample: CD4+ T cells from PBMCs cultured with HCoV-229E spike peptides, taken after COVID-19 vaccination. The receptor source for this set is a human donor who received a COVID-19 vaccine.

This chain connects TRBV2 to TRBJ2-1; 11 bases match TRBD1. The J segment lost 9 bases and the V segment lost 6 bases, leaving 7 bases of the junction unmatched. The CDR3 length is 14 residues. Germline V gene lookup returns CDR1 SNHLY and CDR2 FYNNEI. The CDR3 region is CASRTGTGGSEQFF. The CDR3 nucleotides read TGTGCCAGCAGGACCGGGACAGGGGGTTCTGAGCAGTTCTTC.

CDR3 in amino acids: CASSIAAGGQDTQYF. The DNA for the CDR3 is TGTGCCAGTAGTATAGCGGCGGGGGGGCAAGATACGCAGTATTTT. V usage is TRBV19 and J usage is TRBJ2-3; 9 positions match TRBD2. The CDR3 totals 15 residues. The V and J ends lost 1 base and 5 bases, in that order; junction bases with no gene match: 4. Germline CDR1 reads LNHDA; CDR2 reads SQIVND (reference sequence).

This clone came up once. The CDR3 loop reads CATSDWGAGDTQYF. The CDR3 nucleotides read TGTGCCACCAGTGATTGGGGGGCGGGAGATACGCAGTATTTT. The chain joins TRBV24-1 to TRBJ2-3, with D perhaps given as TRBD1 or TRBD2 (6 bases each). CDR1 and CDR2 from the germline V gene are KGHDR and SFDVKD. V was cut by 2 bases and J by 5 bases, with 10 bases left in between. The CDR3 spans 14 residues.

The chain uses TRBV7-2 and TRBJ2-1, with 14 bases fitting TRBD2. The J segment lost 10 bases and the V segment lost 5 bases, leaving 7 bases of the junction unmatched. Germline V CDR1 and CDR2: SGHTA, FQGNSA. The CDR3 sequence is 15 residues long. CDR3 amino acids: CASSPTSGGAEEQFF. CDR3 DNA sequence: TGTGCCAGCAGCCCGACTAGCGGGGGGGCCGAGGAGCAGTTCTTC.

The chain links TRBV30 to TRBJ1-4; possibly TRBD1 for D (5 bases). CDR1 and CDR2 (germline): GTSNPN, SVGIG (reference sequence). This CDR3 is built from 13 residues. Trimming left V 1 base short and J 10 bases short, with 13 bases between. The CDR3 spells CAWSGQGGRKLFF. The CDR3 DNA reads TGTGCCTGGAGTGGTCAGGGAGGGAGAAAACTGTTTTTT.

The chain joins TRBV30 to TRBJ1-6; D is unresolved. The CDR3 spans 11 residues. V lost 2 bases, J lost 9 bases, and 5 bases lay in between. Germline CDR1 reads GTSNPN; CDR2 reads SVGIG (reference sequence). CDR3: CAWSMGSPLHF. The DNA of the CDR3 is TGTGCCTGGAGTATGGGTTCACCCCTCCACTTT.

The CDR3 loop is CASSITPGSNYGYTF. The CDR3 nucleotides read TGCGCCAGCAGCATCACCCCCGGGAGCAATTATGGCTACACCTTC. The V and J genes are TRBV5-1 and TRBJ1-2; D unresolved. V was clipped by 4 bases and J by 5 bases, with 18 bases between them. This CDR3 contains 15 residues. Germline CDR1 SGHRS, CDR2 YFSETQ.

The rearrangement uses TRBV6-5 and TRBJ1-5; a weak D match, TRBD1 (5 bases). V dropped 4 bases and J dropped 0 bases, with 10 bases sitting between them. Per germline, CDR1 MNHEY and CDR2 SVGAGI. The CDR3 has 15 residues. The CDR3 sequence is CASSLTAFSNQPQHF. CDR3 in DNA: TGTGCCAGCAGTTTGACAGCCTTTAGCAATCAGCCCCAGCATTTT.

The V and J genes are TRBV10-1 and TRBJ1-4; D may be TRBD1 (6 bases). Trimming took off 6 bases at V and 8 bases at J, with 13 bases between the two ends. The CDR3 totals 13 residues. Germline V gene sequence: CDR1 WNHNN, CDR2 SYGVQD (reference sequence). This CDR3 reads CASSPQGREKLFF. The CDR3 nucleotides are TGCGCCAGCAGCCCGCAGGGGAGAGAAAAACTGTTTTTT.

The J gene is TRBJ2-4, the V gene TRBV5-1; 11 positions match TRBD1. J gave up 8 bases and V 3 bases, and 13 bases lay outside the gene matches. The CDR3 is 17 amino acids. Germline V lookup: CDR1 SGHRS, CDR2 YFSETQ. The chain's CDR3 is CASSSIRTGGIGDIQYF. DNA of the CDR3: TGCGCCAGCAGCTCCATTAGGACAGGGGGCATCGGGGACATTCAGTACTTC.

The V gene is TRBV5-1, the J gene TRBJ1-6; TRBD1 might be the D (6 bases). The CDR3 runs to 13 residues. The germline gives CDR1 SGHRS, CDR2 YFSETQ. The V gene lost 2 bases and the J gene lost 8 bases, with 8 bases spanning the gap. CDR3 nucleotide sequence: TGCGCCAGCAGCTTCAACAGGGATTCACCCCTCCACTTT. Protein: CASSFNRDSPLHF.

This chain uses TRBV5-4 with TRBJ2-7; 11 positions match TRBD2. The CDR3 runs to 14 residues. The germline CDR1 and CDR2 sequences are SGHNT and YYREEE (reference sequence). J gave up 3 bases and V 5 bases, and 4 bases lay outside the gene matches. The CDR3 spells CASSLAGGLYEQYV. CDR3 nucleotides: TGTGCCAGCAGTCTAGCGGGGGGTCTCTACGAGCAGTACGTC.

The rearrangement joins TRBV9 to TRBJ2-3; D is ambiguous. The CDR3 is 15 amino acids. Germline V CDR1 and CDR2: SGDLS, YYNGEE. Trimming stripped 0 bases from V and 0 bases from J, with 8 bases between. The CDR3 nucleotides are TGTGCCAGCAGCGTAGTTTCGCAGAGCACAGATACGCAGTATTTT. As protein: CASSVVSQSTDTQYF.

V is TRBV5-1 and J is TRBJ1-2; no definite D call. Trimming took off 2 bases at V and 4 bases at J, with 15 bases between the two ends. The CDR3 loop spans 15 amino acids. The germline gives CDR1 SGHRS, CDR2 YFSETQ. Here the CDR3 DNA reads TGCGCCAGCAGCTTTGGATTTCTGGGTACCTATGGCTACACCTTC. It translates to CASSFGFLGTYGYTF. Full variable domain (remainder filled in from reference TRBV5-1 and TRBJ1-2): KAGVTQTPRYLIKTRGQQVTLSCSPISGHRSVSWYQQTPGQGLQFLFEYFSETQRNKGNFPGRFSGRQFSNSRSEMNVSTLELGDSALYLCASSFGFLGTYGYTFGSGTRLTVV.

This clone has a handful of counts. The CDR3 loop is CASSLDRIGNQPQHF. The CDR3 DNA follows: TGTGCCAGCAGCCTGGACAGGATAGGCAATCAGCCCCAGCATTTT. V gene TRBV6-2 or TRBV6-3 combines with J gene TRBJ1-5; 7 nucleotides align to TRBD1. Germline lookup yields CDR1 MNHEY and CDR2 SVGEGT. The CDR3 has 15 residues. With 6 bases clipped from V and 2 bases from J, the junction kept 7 bases outside the gene matches.

This chain joins TRBV27 and TRBJ2-3; D is ambiguous. CDR3 length: 12 amino acids. Trimming stripped 0 bases from V and 4 bases from J, with 2 bases between. Germline values: CDR1 MNHEY, CDR2 SMNVEV (reference sequence). CDR3 in DNA: TGTGCCAGCAGTTTATCGGCAGATACGCAGTATTTT. Translation gives CASSLSADTQYF.

V gene TRBV9 combines with J gene TRBJ1-5, with a weak D call TRBD1 (5 bases). Deletions cut 4 bases from V and 0 bases from J, with 11 bases between. This CDR3 is built from 15 residues. CDR1 is SGDLS and CDR2 is YYNGEE in the germline V gene. CDR3 residues: CASSQTGASNQPQHF. CDR3 DNA: TGTGCCAGCAGCCAAACAGGTGCTAGCAATCAGCCCCAGCATTTT.

The chain links TRBV5-1 to TRBJ1-1; D is unresolved. In germline, CDR1 is SGHRS, CDR2 YFSETQ. The V and J ends lost 0 bases and 7 bases respectively, with 13 bases between them. This CDR3 contains 14 residues. CDR3: CASSLDGRRNEAFF. In DNA, the CDR3 is TGCGCCAGCAGCTTGGATGGGCGACGTAATGAAGCTTTCTTT. The whole variable domain, remainder taken from reference TRBV5-1 and TRBJ1-1, is KAGVTQTPRYLIKTRGQQVTLSCSPISGHRSVSWYQQTPGQGLQFLFEYFSETQRNKGNFPGRFSGRQFSNSRSEMNVSTLELGDSALYLCASSLDGRRNEAFFGQGTRLTVV.

CDR3 bases: TGTGCCAGCAGTGAAGCCCTCCCCCAAGCGGGGTGGACCGGGGAGCTGTTTTTT. Residues: CASSEALPQAGWTGELFF. This rearrangement joins TRBV6-1 to TRBJ2-2, with TRBD2 matching 7 bases. Per the germline V gene, CDR1 is MNHNS and CDR2 is SASEGT. With 0 bases clipped from V and 5 bases from J, the junction kept 12 bases outside the gene matches. This CDR3 is built from 18 residues.

The chain combines TRBV5-1 with TRBJ1-2; no firm D call. The CDR3 consists of 13 residues. V lost 10 bases, J lost 4 bases, and 17 bases lay in between. Germline CDR1 and CDR2: SGHRS and YFSETQ. The CDR3 reads CAGVTKRVYGYTF. The CDR3, as DNA: TGCGCCGGGGTGACAAAAAGGGTCTATGGCTACACCTTC.

The chain uses TRBV6-1 and TRBJ2-3; 9 bases fit TRBD1. V lost 3 bases and J lost 4; bases outside the gene matches: 11. Germline CDR1 reads MNHNS; CDR2 reads SASEGT. The CDR3 extends over 17 amino acids. In DNA, the CDR3 is TGTGCCAGCAGTGAGTCTCCAGGACAGGGGTTCGCAGATACGCAGTATTTT. Amino acids: CASSESPGQGFADTQYF.